This T cell receptor beta chain was profiled in a study of blood T cell repertoires in COVID-19. The protocol was immunoSEQ multiplex PCR, while the TCRdb copy is restricted to in-frame clones and leaves out a portion. The data show roughly 79,000 clones, roughly 90% seen once. Germline CDR1 reads SNHLY; CDR2 reads FYNNEI. V shed 3 bases, J shed 5 bases, and the junction held 8 bases outside the gene matches. This CDR3 comprises 16 residues. The clonotype comes from a man aged 50 or older with active COVID-19. What was sequenced was peripheral blood. The rearrangement uses TRBV2 and TRBJ2-3; 10 positions match TRBD2. The CDR3 region is CASSDRLAGVGDTQYF. The CDR3 nucleotides read TGTGCCAGCAGTGATCGACTAGCGGGTGTGGGAGATACGCAGTATTTT. Full variable domain (remainder filled in from reference TRBV2 and TRBJ2-3): EPEVTQTPSHQVTQMGQEVILRCVPISNHLYFYWYRQILGQKVEFLVSFYNNEISEKSEIFDDQFSVERPDGSNFTLKIRSTKLEDSAMYFCASSDRLAGVGDTQYFGPGTRLTVL.